The present T cell receptor beta chain was sequenced within a study of blood T cell repertoires in COVID-19. Study context: Acute and convalescent COVID-19 specimens originated in the United States, Italy and Spain. The analysed material was cDNA or gDNA that came from T cells, B-cell-depleted T cells, or PBMCs.

V trimming: 5 bases; J trimming: 1 base; junction bases outside the gene matches: 4. The CDR3 is 14 amino acids. Germline assignment: CDR1 LNHDA and CDR2 SQIVND (reference sequence). Study processing details: Scientists estimated how many nucleated cells there were by amplifying reference gene primers. The method was immunoSEQ multiplex PCR; TCRdb's version includes in-frame clones alone and lacks a portion of them. That table is the source of V, J and clone size, and D and trimming were worked out from the DNA. Among roughly 190,000 clones, roughly 90% were seen once, and the ten largest hold approximately 0.56%.

Material for sequencing was peripheral blood. J is TRBJ1-1 and V is TRBV19; 7 bases match TRBD1. The sequence came from a man aged 45-65 years with acute or convalescent COVID-19. CDR3 loop: CASSFRGANTEAFF. The CDR3 DNA sequence: TGTGCCAGTAGTTTCAGGGGGGCGAACACTGAAGCTTTCTTT.